The following is a T cell receptor (beta chain) sequence with its context. CDR3 length: 13 residues. Germline V gene data show CDR1 as MNHEY and CDR2 as SMNVEV (reference sequence). Trimming left V 3 bases short and J 2 bases short, with 5 bases between. The data are from a study of blood T cell repertoires in COVID-19. About the study: T cells, B-cell-depleted T cells, or PBMCs provided the cDNA or gDNA that served as material.

In the original analysis: The authors estimated nucleated cell counts from reference gene primer amplification. Assay: immunoSEQ multiplex PCR; the TCRdb copy retains only in-frame clones and omits some. That table is the source of V, J and clone size, and D and trimming were worked out from the DNA. The sample consists of roughly 100,000 clones, around 87% of them appearing once. This chain joins TRBV27 and TRBJ1-5, with a tentative D call TRBD1 (5 bases). Sequencing input: peripheral blood. This TCR derives from a man aged 50-59 years with active or convalescent COVID-19. The CDR3 sequence is CASSFRGNQPQHF. In nucleotides, the CDR3 is TGTGCCAGCAGTTTCAGGGGCAATCAGCCCCAGCATTTT.